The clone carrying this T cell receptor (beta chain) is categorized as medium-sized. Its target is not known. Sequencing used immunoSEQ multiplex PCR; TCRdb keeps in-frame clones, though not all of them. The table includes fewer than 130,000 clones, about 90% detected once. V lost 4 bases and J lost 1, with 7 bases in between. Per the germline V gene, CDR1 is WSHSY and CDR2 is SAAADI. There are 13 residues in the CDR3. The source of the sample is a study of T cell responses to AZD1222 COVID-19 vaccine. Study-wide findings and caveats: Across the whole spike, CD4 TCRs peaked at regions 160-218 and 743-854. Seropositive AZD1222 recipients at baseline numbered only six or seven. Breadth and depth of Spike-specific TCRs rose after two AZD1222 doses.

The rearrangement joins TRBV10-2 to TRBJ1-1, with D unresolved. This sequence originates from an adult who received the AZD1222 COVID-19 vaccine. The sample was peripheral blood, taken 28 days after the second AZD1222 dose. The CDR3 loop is CASSGSSNTEAFF. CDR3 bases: TGCGCCAGCAGTGGCAGTTCGAACACTGAAGCTTTCTTT.